The 3 T cell receptor beta chains below come from one sample, sequenced in a study of blood T cell repertoires in COVID-19. Profiled with immunoSEQ multiplex PCR; TCRdb holds only in-frame clones, not every one. The sample carries about 360,000 clones, 88% recorded once. Sequenced: PBMCs or T cells enriched from blood (not recorded which). All receptors come from a woman aged 40 to 55 with acute COVID-19.

The V gene is TRBV30, the J gene TRBJ1-5; D is unclear. V lost 2 bases and J lost 2, with 10 bases in between. CDR1 and CDR2 (germline): GTSNPN, SVGIG (reference sequence). The CDR3 totals 14 residues. The CDR3 protein is CAWSITTGNQPQHF. The CDR3 DNA follows: TGTGCCTGGAGTATAACAACAGGCAATCAGCCCCAGCATTTT.

This clone is a singleton in its sample. This chain uses TRBV5-1 with TRBJ1-2; 11 nucleotides agree with TRBD1. V dropped 2 bases and J dropped 1; count of bases not matched to a gene: 4. There are 16 residues in the CDR3. Germline V gene data show CDR1 as SGHRS and CDR2 as YFSETQ. Here the CDR3 reads CASSLHGTGGNYGYTF. The CDR3 DNA is TGCGCCAGCAGCTTACACGGGACAGGGGGTAACTATGGCTACACCTTC.

The chain has TRBV29-1 and TRBJ2-5; 7 bases are shared with TRBD2. The trim removed 3 bases at V and 4 bases at J, leaving 5 bases unmatched. Germline CDR1 and CDR2: SQVTM and ANQGSEA. The CDR3 extends over 13 amino acids. The CDR3 DNA sequence: TGCAGCGTTGATGCGGGGGTGTTAGAGACCCAGTACTTC. This encodes CSVDAGVLETQYF. Based on the CDR3 plus reference TRBV29-1 and TRBJ2-5, the full variable domain is SAVISQKPSRDICQRGTSLTIQCQVDSQVTMMFWYRQQPGQSLTLIATANQGSEATYESGFVIDKFPISRPNLTFSTLTVSNMSPEDSSIYLCSVDAGVLETQYFGPGTRLLVL.